The 9 T cell receptor beta chains below were found in one sample sequenced in a study of cytotoxic CD8 clonotypes in ibrutinib-treated CLL. Assay used: immunoSEQ multiplex PCR; TCRdb lists only in-frame clones, some missing. The sample contains roughly 63,000 clones, approximately 57% of which appear only once. Source: PBMCs, taken after 12 months of ibrutinib treatment. All receptors come from a human donor with chronic lymphocytic leukemia.

The chain links TRBV5-8 to TRBJ2-7; TRBD2 matches at 8 bases. This CDR3 is built from 13 residues. V dropped 3 bases and J dropped 3; count of bases not matched to a gene: 2. CDR1 SGHTS and CDR2 YDEGEE come from the germline V gene. Here the CDR3 DNA reads TGTGCCAGCAGCTGGGGGACTAGCTACGAGCAGTACTTC. This encodes CASSWGTSYEQYF.

This clone was found a few times. The rearrangement links TRBV10-3 to TRBJ2-7, with TRBD2 matching over 7 bases. V trimming: 8 bases; J trimming: 0 bases; junction bases outside the gene matches: 4. This CDR3 has 13 residues. Germline V gene lookup returns CDR1 ENHRY and CDR2 SYGVKD. The CDR3 nucleotides are TGTGCCATCCGGGGGGAAGGCTCCTACGAGCAGTACGTC. It codes for CAIRGEGSYEQYV.

The chain couples TRBV7-2 to TRBJ2-3; TRBD2 matches at 8 bases. V shed 5 bases and J 4 bases; nucleotides not matched to a gene: 5. Germline V gene data show CDR1 as SGHTA and CDR2 as FQGNSA. The CDR3 contains 14 residues. The CDR3 DNA follows: TGTGCCAGCAGCACAGGACTAGCTCCAGATACGCAGTATTTT. Protein product: CASSTGLAPDTQYF. Drawing the rest from reference TRBV7-2 and TRBJ2-3, the complete variable domain is GAGVSQSPSNKVTEKGKDVELRCDPISGHTALYWYRQSLGQGLEFLIYFQGNSAPDKSGLPSDRFSAERTGGSVSTLTIQRTQQEDSAVYLCASSTGLAPDTQYFGPGTRLTVL.

Comment on this clone: The same CDR3 also results from other DNA sequences found in this sample. The V call is TRBV5-1, the J call TRBJ2-3; D unclear. Germline V lookup: CDR1 SGHRS, CDR2 YFSETQ. The CDR3 has 12 amino acids. V lost 2 bases to trimming and J lost 3 bases, with 4 bases between them. For the CDR3, the DNA is TGCGCCAGCAGCTTAAATACAGATACGCAGTATTTT. It codes for CASSLNTDTQYF.

V is TRBV18 and J is TRBJ2-2; D remains ambiguous. The CDR3 extends over 15 amino acids. Trimming cost V 0 bases and J 4 bases, with 9 bases left between them. The germline V gene encodes CDR1 KGHSH and CDR2 LQKENI. The CDR3 spells CASSPPRGITGELFF. The CDR3 DNA reads as TGTGCCAGCTCACCACCGCGCGGAATCACCGGGGAGCTGTTTTTT.

The V gene is TRBV6-1, the J gene TRBJ2-7, with D possibly matching TRBD1 (5 bases). V lost 7 bases and J 2 bases, leaving 18 bases between the germline ends. The CDR3 loop spans 15 amino acids. Germline CDR1 reads MNHNS; CDR2 reads SASEGT. The CDR3 sequence is CASIYQDIAAYEQYF. The CDR3, as DNA: TGTGCCAGCATCTATCAGGACATAGCAGCCTACGAGCAGTACTTC.

J is TRBJ1-1 and V is TRBV6-6; D possibly corresponds to TRBD1 (6 bases). The CDR3 length is 15 residues. The germline CDR1 and CDR2 sequences are MNHNY and SVGAGI (reference sequence). The V gene lost 7 bases and the J gene lost 1 base, with 16 bases spanning the gap. The CDR3 here is CASKETGSWNTEAFF. The DNA for the CDR3 is TGTGCCAGCAAAGAGACAGGATCGTGGAACACTGAAGCTTTCTTT.

This chain uses TRBV5-1 with TRBJ2-3; 9 positions match TRBD2. CDR1 and CDR2 (germline): SGHRS, YFSETQ. J lost 6 bases, V lost 6 bases, and 5 bases had no gene match. The CDR3 consists of 13 residues. In DNA, the CDR3 is TGCGCCAGCAATGCGGGGGGGCCCGATACGCAGTATTTT. Protein product: CASNAGGPDTQYF. Using reference TRBV5-1 and TRBJ2-3 for the parts outside the CDR3, the full variable domain is KAGVTQTPRYLIKTRGQQVTLSCSPISGHRSVSWYQQTPGQGLQFLFEYFSETQRNKGNFPGRFSGRQFSNSRSEMNVSTLELGDSALYLCASNAGGPDTQYFGPGTRLTVL.

This clone was seen at least ten times. CDR3 DNA sequence: TGTGCCAGCAGCCCCCTCGGGACAGGACCCTACGAGCAGTACTTC. As protein: CASSPLGTGPYEQYF. The V and J genes are TRBV6-1 and TRBJ2-7; TRBD1 agrees at 8 bases. From germline, CDR1 is MNHNS and CDR2 SASEGT. The CDR3 runs to 15 residues. With V trimmed by 6 bases and J by 2 bases, 9 bases remained unmatched.